This TCR beta chain was captured in a study of blood T cells in healthy people across ages. The donors, all healthy, were Caucasians living in Russia, aged 6 to 90. A second PCR of 7 to 11 cycles used a sample-barcoded 5' primer and a J-beta primer mix. MiXCR, run by TCRdb on the 5' RACE reads, gives a single entry per CDR3 protein. The sample contains roughly 1.7 million distinct CDR3 sequences, 34% of which appear only once. Trimming cost V 0 bases and J 3 bases, with 9 bases left between them. The germline V gene has CDR1 LGHDT and CDR2 YNNKEL (reference sequence). The CDR3 has 14 amino acids. The sample consisted of blood. This TCR was sampled from a woman aged 25-40 years in good health. The chain is built from TRBV3-1 and TRBJ2-7, with D unclear. The CDR3 is CASSQDRVVYEQYF. The CDR3 nucleotides are TGTGCCAGCAGCCAAGATCGAGTAGTCTACGAGCAGTACTTC.